This entry lists 31 T cell receptor beta chains sequenced from one sample in a study of beta chain features in type 1 diabetes. Study findings and constraints: There was a moderate but significant shortening of TCRB CDR3s in all four CD4+ subsets of Type 1 diabetes patients.

For these TCRs, the target antigens are not known. Expressed TCRB transcripts were sequenced because the isolated RNA had all been reverse transcribed beforehand. The table came from immunoSEQ multiplex PCR; TCRdb's copy has only in-frame clones and leaves some out. This sample has roughly 240,000 clones; roughly 25% occur once, and the top ten carry about 0.012%. The material sequenced was naive CD4+ T cells from blood. These receptors all come from a woman aged 30 to 39 with type 1 diabetes.

This clone was counted between two and nine times. The CDR3 nucleotides read TGTGCCAGCAGCTTTCCCGACAGCTCCTACGAGCAGTACTTC. It is translated as CASSFPDSSYEQYF. The chain recombines TRBV5-6 with TRBJ2-7; a possible D gene is TRBD1 (5 bases). Trimming shortened V by 2 bases and J by 0 bases, and 9 bases separated the two germline ends. The CDR3 has 14 amino acids. The germline V gene encodes CDR1 SGHDT and CDR2 YYEEEE.

The rearrangement uses TRBV5-1 and TRBJ2-1; 9 bases map to TRBD2. CDR3 length equals 14 residues. V was clipped by 5 bases and J by 8 bases; unmatched bases: 8. Germline V gives CDR1 SGHRS, CDR2 YFSETQ. The CDR3 is CASREAGGLDEQFF. The DNA for the CDR3 is TGCGCCAGCAGGGAAGCGGGAGGCTTGGATGAGCAGTTCTTC.

This chain connects TRBV5-1 to TRBJ2-3; the match to TRBD1 covers 7 bases. The length of the CDR3 is 15 residues. J lost 4 bases, V lost 4 bases, and 9 bases had no gene match. Germline V gene lookup returns CDR1 SGHRS and CDR2 YFSETQ. CDR3 region: CASSPQGKGADTQYF. Written as DNA, the CDR3 is TGCGCCAGCAGCCCACAGGGGAAAGGGGCAGATACGCAGTATTTT.

In this sample, this clone turned up a few times. The genes are TRBV25-1 and TRBJ2-1; TRBD1 matches at 8 bases. This CDR3 is 16 amino acids long. Trimming cost V 2 bases and J 4 bases; bases outside gene matches: 7. Germline CDR1 and CDR2: MGHDK and SYGVNS. The CDR3 here is CASSEPTGGQYNEQFF. The CDR3 region has the DNA TGTGCCAGCAGTGAACCTACAGGGGGACAATACAATGAGCAGTTCTTC.

This chain uses TRBV7-9 with TRBJ2-1, with D tentatively TRBD1 (5 bases). There are 12 residues in the CDR3. V lost 6 bases and J lost 8, with 11 bases in between. From germline, CDR1 is SEHNR and CDR2 FQNEAQ (reference sequence). CDR3 amino acids: CASRHSGHEQFF. In DNA, the CDR3 is TGTGCCAGCAGACACTCAGGGCATGAGCAGTTCTTC.

The chain is built from TRBV28 and TRBJ2-7; 9 bases are shared with TRBD1. The CDR3 length is 15 residues. Germline V gene data show CDR1 as MDHEN and CDR2 as SYDVKM. V gave up 6 bases and J gave up 2 bases; unmatched junction bases: 8. This chain's CDR3 is CASSPGQGSPYEQYF. CDR3 in DNA: TGTGCCAGCAGCCCCGGACAGGGGAGCCCCTACGAGCAGTACTTC.

This clone has more than one count but fewer than ten. The chain is built from TRBV29-1 and TRBJ2-7, with TRBD2 as a possible D gene (5 bases). V lost 3 bases, J lost 2 bases, and 14 bases lay in between. This CDR3 has 14 amino acids. Germline V CDR1 and CDR2: SQVTM, ANQGSEA. CDR3 coding DNA: TGCAGCGTTGAGACTACGGCCCAAACCTACGAGCAGTACTTC. This encodes CSVETTAQTYEQYF.

V is TRBV5-4 and J is TRBJ2-5; 7 bases map to TRBD1. The CDR3 length is 14 residues. V lost 3 bases and J lost 3; bases outside the gene matches: 5. Germline V gene data show CDR1 as SGHNT and CDR2 as YYREEE (reference sequence). In nucleotides, the CDR3 is TGTGCCAGCAGCTGGACGGGACAGAAAGAGACCCAGTACTTC. This sequence encodes CASSWTGQKETQYF.

The table lists this clone with a few counts. The sample has other DNA sequences that encode this CDR3 too. The J gene is TRBJ1-2, the V gene TRBV2, with 8 bases aligning to TRBD1. Germline V lookup: CDR1 SNHLY, CDR2 FYNNEI. V trimming: 4 bases; J trimming: 3 bases; junction bases outside the gene matches: 4. The CDR3 consists of 14 residues. CDR3 bases: TGTGCCAGCAGTGCGCAGGGGGCGGACTATGGCTACACCTTC. It translates to CASSAQGADYGYTF. The variable domain in full, with the rest retrieved from reference TRBV2 and TRBJ1-2, is EPEVTQTPSHQVTQMGQEVILRCVPISNHLYFYWYRQILGQKVEFLVSFYNNEISEKSEIFDDQFSVERPDGSNFTLKIRSTKLEDSAMYFCASSAQGADYGYTFGSGTRLTVV.

This clone was seen only a few times. The chain uses TRBV9 and TRBJ2-3; 12 bases map to TRBD2. The germline V gene has CDR1 SGDLS and CDR2 YYNGEE. V lost 4 bases and J lost 5; bases outside the gene matches: 14. This CDR3 region has 18 residues. CDR3: CASSPATTSGRIRDTQYF. CDR3 DNA sequence: TGTGCCAGCAGCCCAGCCACGACTAGCGGGAGAATAAGAGATACGCAGTATTTT.

This chain links TRBV30 with TRBJ2-3; 8 nucleotides line up with TRBD2. CDR3 length equals 15 residues. In germline, CDR1 is GTSNPN, CDR2 SVGIG (reference sequence). V shed 5 bases, J shed 0 bases, and the junction held 7 bases outside the gene matches. In DNA, the CDR3 is TGTGCCTGGGGCGAACTAGCGGTTAGCACAGATACGCAGTATTTT. Translation gives CAWGELAVSTDTQYF.

The V call is TRBV18, the J call TRBJ2-1; 8 bases line up with TRBD1. Germline loops: CDR1 KGHSH, CDR2 LQKENI. V lost 2 bases, J lost 0 bases, and 12 bases stayed unmatched. The CDR3 loop spans 19 amino acids. As DNA, the CDR3 is TGTGCCAGCTCACCAGATCTTCAGGGGGCAATTGGCTCCTACAATGAGCAGTTCTTC. This codes for CASSPDLQGAIGSYNEQFF.

This clone was recorded a few times. The J gene is TRBJ2-1, the V gene TRBV29-1, with 10 positions matching TRBD2. Losses at the gene ends were 0 bases for V and 1 base for J; bases not matched to a gene: 3. This CDR3 is 16 amino acids long. Germline CDR1 reads SQVTM; CDR2 reads ANQGSEA. Written as DNA, the CDR3 is TGCAGCGTTGAAGAGGCTAGCGGGAGTTCCTACAATGAGCAGTTCTTC. The encoded protein is CSVEEASGSSYNEQFF.

The chain employs TRBV7-2 and TRBJ1-5, with D uncertain. Per the germline V gene, CDR1 is SGHTA and CDR2 is FQGNSA. Trimming took 1 base from V and 7 from J, leaving 14 bases between them. CDR3 length: 15 residues. CDR3 residues: CASSLGSGSSQPQHF. The CDR3 DNA reads as TGTGCCAGCAGCTTAGGTTCGGGGAGCAGCCAGCCCCAGCATTTT.

This chain links TRBV7-8 with TRBJ1-5; possibly TRBD1 for D (6 bases). The CDR3 contains 16 residues. Trimming stripped 4 bases from V and 1 base from J, with 14 bases between. CDR1 is SGHVS and CDR2 is FQNEAQ in the germline V gene. The chain's CDR3 is CASSSRQGPSNQPQHF. The CDR3 DNA follows: TGTGCCAGCAGCTCTAGGCAGGGGCCGAGCAATCAGCCCCAGCATTTT.

The CDR3 DNA sequence: TGTGCCAGCACCCCACAGGGGCGCGAAAAACTGTTTTTT. This gives the protein CASTPQGREKLFF. The chain uses TRBV7-2 and TRBJ1-4, with 7 bases lining up with TRBD1. This CDR3 contains 13 residues. The V gene's germline CDR1 is SGHTA and CDR2 FQGNSA. After removal of 7 bases from V and 8 bases from J, the junction contained 7 bases not matched to a gene. Using reference TRBV7-2 and TRBJ1-4 for the parts outside the CDR3, the full variable domain is GAGVSQSPSNKVTEKGKDVELRCDPISGHTALYWYRQSLGQGLEFLIYFQGNSAPDKSGLPSDRFSAERTGGSVSTLTIQRTQQEDSAVYLCASTPQGREKLFFGSGTQLSVL.

The V call is TRBV9, the J call TRBJ2-2, with D unresolved. CDR3 length equals 14 residues. The V gene lost 0 bases and the J gene lost 1 base, with 4 bases spanning the gap. CDR1 is SGDLS, CDR2 YYNGEE, per germline. The chain's CDR3 is CASSVEQNTGELFF. Written as DNA, the CDR3 is TGTGCCAGCAGCGTAGAACAGAACACCGGGGAGCTGTTTTTT.

J is TRBJ1-2 and V is TRBV29-1; 7 nucleotides match TRBD1. The CDR3 extends over 13 amino acids. The germline V gene encodes CDR1 SQVTM and CDR2 ANQGSEA. J was trimmed by 4 bases and V by 6 bases; bases with no gene match: 8. CDR3: CSVDDRESYGYTF. The CDR3 region has the DNA TGCAGCGTCGACGACAGGGAGTCCTATGGCTACACCTTC.

This clone was counted a few times. One end of the junction is discordant with germline, which a read error may explain. The V and J genes are TRBV18 and TRBJ2-7; 13 bases line up with TRBD2. Looked up from germline, CDR1 is KGHSH and CDR2 is LQKENI. The length of the CDR3 is 16 residues. The CDR3 loop reads CASSPLAGGPGYEQYF. CDR3 sequence (DNA): TGTGCCAGCTCGCCACTAGCGGGAGGGCCGGGCTACGAGCAGTACTTC.

V and J are TRBV30 and TRBJ2-7, with TRBD2 matching 10 bases. This CDR3 has 14 residues. From germline, CDR1 is GTSNPN and CDR2 SVGIG (reference sequence). The J segment lost 0 bases and the V segment lost 3 bases, leaving 2 bases of the junction unmatched. The CDR3 sequence is CAWRLAGSSYEQYF. CDR3 nucleotide sequence: TGTGCCTGGAGACTAGCGGGAAGCTCCTACGAGCAGTACTTC.

The CDR3 DNA is TGCAGCGCCCGGACAACACCTAGCACAGATACGCAGTATTTT. This gives the protein CSARTTPSTDTQYF. J is TRBJ2-3 and V is TRBV29-1; weak D call: TRBD1 (5 bases). This CDR3 has 14 amino acids. V lost 7 bases and J 0 bases, leaving 14 bases between the germline ends. Germline V gene data show CDR1 as SQVTM and CDR2 as ANQGSEA.

This clone appeared a few times. J is TRBJ2-1 and V is TRBV7-3; 7 nucleotides agree with TRBD2. This CDR3 contains 15 residues. Germline loops: CDR1 SGHTA, CDR2 FQGTGA. The V segment lost 2 bases and the J segment 6 bases; nucleotides outside the gene matches: 7. The CDR3 nucleotides read TGTGCCAGCAGCTTAGGGTTAGCGGGTCTCAATGAGCAGTTCTTC. This gives the protein CASSLGLAGLNEQFF.

This sequence joins TRBV30 and TRBJ2-1; TRBD2 is a possible D gene (7 bases). Germline V CDR1 and CDR2: GTSNPN, SVGIG (reference sequence). The CDR3 has 11 amino acids. CDR3 DNA: TGTGCGCGGGGGCTTTACAATGAGCAGTTCTTC. It yields the protein CARGLYNEQFF.

The genes are TRBV29-1 and TRBJ1-2, with D unclear. The germline V and J ends were trimmed by 4 bases and 8 bases, with 14 bases remaining between them. The CDR3 sequence is 12 residues long. Germline values: CDR1 SQVTM, CDR2 ANQGSEA. The CDR3 DNA is TGCAGCGTTGCCCTTACGAGGGAGGGCTACACCTTC. Residues: CSVALTREGYTF. Together with reference TRBV29-1 and TRBJ1-2, the CDR3 gives the full variable domain: SAVISQKPSRDICQRGTSLTIQCQVDSQVTMMFWYRQQPGQSLTLIATANQGSEATYESGFVIDKFPISRPNLTFSTLTVSNMSPEDSSIYLCSVALTREGYTFGSGTRLTVV.

The chain couples TRBV30 to TRBJ1-2, with 10 bases aligning to TRBD1. After removal of 0 bases from V and 8 bases from J, the junction contained 9 bases not matched to a gene. There are 15 residues in the CDR3. Per the germline V gene, CDR1 is GTSNPN and CDR2 is SVGIG (reference sequence). Here the CDR3 reads CAWSVRGTGVRGYTF. CDR3 coding DNA: TGTGCCTGGAGTGTACGGGGGACAGGGGTAAGAGGCTACACCTTC.

This clone showed up just a few times. For the CDR3, the DNA is TGCGCCAGCAGCATCCGGACTTACACCGGGGAGCTGTTTTTT. This encodes CASSIRTYTGELFF. This rearrangement joins TRBV5-1 to TRBJ2-2, with D tentatively TRBD2 (5 bases). The germline V and J ends were trimmed by 4 bases and 3 bases, with 10 bases remaining between them. Per the germline V gene, CDR1 is SGHRS and CDR2 is YFSETQ. The CDR3 has 14 amino acids. Combining the CDR3 with reference TRBV5-1 and TRBJ2-2 gives the whole variable domain KAGVTQTPRYLIKTRGQQVTLSCSPISGHRSVSWYQQTPGQGLQFLFEYFSETQRNKGNFPGRFSGRQFSNSRSEMNVSTLELGDSALYLCASSIRTYTGELFFGEGSRLTVL.

The chain joins TRBV4-1 to TRBJ2-7, with 10 nucleotides matching TRBD2. The ends lost 4 bases at V and 2 bases at J; junction bases unmatched: 8. This CDR3 spans 16 amino acids. Germline-derived CDR1 and CDR2 are MGHRA and YSYEKL. The chain's CDR3 is CASSRGGTSAAYEQYF. In DNA, the CDR3 is TGCGCCAGCAGCCGAGGGGGGACTAGCGCTGCCTACGAGCAGTACTTC.

This clone was detected a few times. J is TRBJ2-1 and V is TRBV9, with 8 bases that match TRBD2. The germline V gene has CDR1 SGDLS and CDR2 YYNGEE. J gave up 5 bases and V 10 bases, and 8 bases lay outside the gene matches. The CDR3 has 13 residues. The CDR3 loop reads CALVLAGDNEQFF. In DNA, the CDR3 is TGTGCCCTCGTGCTAGCGGGCGACAATGAGCAGTTCTTC.

The sample holds a few counts of this clone. The chain joins TRBV15 to TRBJ1-1, with D unclear. V was trimmed by 0 bases and J by 3 bases, leaving 11 bases between them. Germline-derived CDR1 and CDR2 are LNHNV and YYDKDF (reference sequence). The length of the CDR3 is 15 residues. CDR3 bases: TGTGCCACCAGCAGAGACCCGGAGTTGGACACTGAAGCTTTCTTT. Translating it yields CATSRDPELDTEAFF.

The chain couples TRBV19 to TRBJ1-5; D unclear. Trimming removed 3 bases from V and 10 bases from J, with 7 bases in between. The CDR3 is 11 amino acids. The germline V gene has CDR1 LNHDA and CDR2 SQIVND (reference sequence). The CDR3 DNA sequence: TGTGCCAGTAGTATCACGGGACCCCAGCATTTT. This codes for CASSITGPQHF.

The V and J genes are TRBV15 and TRBJ2-3; D not resolved. V shed 1 base and J shed 4 bases, with 15 bases lying between them. This CDR3 spans 16 amino acids. CDR1 is LNHNV and CDR2 is YYDKDF in the germline V gene (reference sequence). The CDR3 DNA reads as TGTGCCACCAGCAGAGTCCTAGAGCTTTCCGCAGATACGCAGTATTTT. Its protein is CATSRVLELSADTQYF.